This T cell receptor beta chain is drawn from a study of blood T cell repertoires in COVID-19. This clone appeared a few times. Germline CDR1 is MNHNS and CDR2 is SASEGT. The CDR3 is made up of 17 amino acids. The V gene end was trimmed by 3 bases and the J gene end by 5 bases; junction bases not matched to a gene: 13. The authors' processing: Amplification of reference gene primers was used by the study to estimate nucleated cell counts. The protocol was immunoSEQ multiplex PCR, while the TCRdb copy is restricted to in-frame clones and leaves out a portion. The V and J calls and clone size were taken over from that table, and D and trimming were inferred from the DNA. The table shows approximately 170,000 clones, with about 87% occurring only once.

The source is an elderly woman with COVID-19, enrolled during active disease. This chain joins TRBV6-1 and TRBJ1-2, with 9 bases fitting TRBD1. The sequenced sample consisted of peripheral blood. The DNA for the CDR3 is TGTGCCAGCAGTGATCCTCGGACAGGGGAGGGGTCTTATGGCTACACCTTC. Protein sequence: CASSDPRTGEGSYGYTF.